This TCR beta chain was observed in a study of T cells in localized non-small cell lung cancer. Study-level findings and limits: Longer survival (overall) was linked to higher T cell density in blood. Clonality of T cells reached its maximum in uninvolved adjacent lung, surpassing tumor. Because only a single region of the tumor was sequenced, heterogeneity remains possible. Appearing in adjacent lung were a median about 60 of the top 100 tumor clones.

Generated by immunoSEQ multiplex PCR, the TCRdb table keeps only in-frame clones and is missing some. Among some 130,000 clones listed, around 90% were seen once. Per the germline V gene, CDR1 is LNHDA and CDR2 is SQIVND (reference sequence). This CDR3 has 14 amino acids. Trimming took 7 bases from V and 1 from J, leaving 11 bases between them. Comment on this clone: What it recognizes is unknown.

The genes are TRBV19 and TRBJ1-5, with no clear D. The TCR was taken from a female donor aged 60 or older with stage I lung adenocarcinoma. The sequences come from peripheral blood, collected before any cancer treatment. CDR3 sequence reads: CASKSDPSNQPQHF. CDR3 in DNA: TGTGCCAGTAAGTCAGATCCGAGCAATCAGCCCCAGCATTTT. Full variable domain (missing parts from reference TRBV19 and TRBJ1-5): DGGITQSPKYLFRKEGQNVTLSCEQNLNHDAMYWYRQDPGQGLRLIYYSQIVNDFQKGDIAEGYSVSREKKESFPLTVTSAQKNPTAFYLCASKSDPSNQPQHFGDGTRLSIL.